The 20 T cell receptor beta chains below all came from one sample that was sequenced in a study of CD8 T cells in ankylosing spondylitis. In TCRdb, the 5' RACE reads were re-called with MiXCR into one record per CDR3 protein. The repertoire holds hundreds of thousands of distinct CDR3 sequences, with under 30% as singletons. The specimen was blood, either unsorted or a sorted T cell fraction (not recorded which). The origin of the receptors is a male donor with ankylosing spondylitis or in good health (not recorded which).

This clonotype has ten or more counts. The chain is built from TRBV20-1 and TRBJ1-6; D is uncertain. The CDR3 has 13 amino acids. CDR1 and CDR2 from the germline V gene are DFQATT and SNEGSKA (reference sequence). V lost 0 bases and J lost 4, with 4 bases in between. This chain's CDR3 is CSARDRYNSPLHF. The CDR3 nucleotides are TGCAGTGCTAGAGACCGTTATAATTCACCCCTCCACTTT.

This clonotype was seen at least ten times. The chain is built from TRBV20-1 and TRBJ2-5; 9 nucleotides match TRBD2. Trimming removed 2 bases from V and 5 bases from J; junction bases left unmatched: 3. There are 13 residues in the CDR3. Germline assignment: CDR1 DFQATT and CDR2 SNEGSKA (reference sequence). The CDR3 DNA is TGCAGTGCTAGACTAGCGGGACTGGAGACCCAGTACTTC. Its translation is CSARLAGLETQYF.

V gene TRBV6-2 or TRBV6-3 combines with J gene TRBJ2-1, with D maybe TRBD2 (5 bases). Trimming removed 7 bases at V and 3 bases at J, with 13 bases between. Germline V lookup: CDR1 MNHEY, CDR2 SVGEGT. The length of the CDR3 is 14 residues. The CDR3 nucleotides read TGTGCCAGCACCGGGATTAAGGGCTACAATGAGCAGTTCTTC. This gives the protein CASTGIKGYNEQFF.

This clonotype was picked up many times. The rearrangement links TRBV4-1 to TRBJ2-1, with TRBD2 matching 10 bases. V dropped 6 bases and J dropped 4; count of bases not matched to a gene: 6. Germline loops: CDR1 MGHRA, CDR2 YSYEKL. The CDR3 consists of 15 residues. As DNA, the CDR3 is TGCGCCAGCAGGTTCGGACTAGCGGCATACAATGAGCAGTTCTTC. Translation: CASRFGLAAYNEQFF.

This clonotype appeared many times. The rearrangement links TRBV6-2 or TRBV6-3 to TRBJ2-2; D gene unclear. The CDR3 consists of 13 residues. Looked up from germline, CDR1 is MNHEY and CDR2 is SVGEGT. V was trimmed by 1 base and J by 3 bases, leaving 3 bases between them. The CDR3, as DNA: TGTGCCAGCAGTTACTATTACACCGGGGAGCTGTTTTTT. It encodes CASSYYYTGELFF.

V is TRBV12-3 or TRBV12-4 and J is TRBJ2-7, with a weak D call TRBD1 (5 bases). Trimming shortened V by 6 bases and J by 6 bases, and 12 bases separated the two germline ends. CDR3 length: 12 amino acids. CDR3 nucleotide sequence: TGTGCCAGCAGCTACACAGGTACCGAGCAGTACTTC. Residues: CASSYTGTEQYF.

The chain uses TRBV29-1 and TRBJ2-1; D call uncertain. The CDR3 loop spans 13 amino acids. The ends were cut back, 4 bases at V and 7 bases at J, with 14 bases in the middle. Per the germline V gene, CDR1 is SQVTM and CDR2 is ANQGSEA. CDR3 loop: CSVVSGLVNEQFF. The CDR3 nucleotides read TGCAGCGTTGTCTCCGGCCTAGTAAATGAGCAGTTCTTC.

Only a few counts were recorded for this clonotype. The junction does not match germline at one end; this may be a read error. The J gene is TRBJ2-7, the V gene TRBV5-1; D ambiguous. CDR3 length: 14 residues. In germline, CDR1 is SGHRS, CDR2 YFSETQ. The CDR3 region is CASSLDRRSYEQYF. The DNA for the CDR3 is TGTGCCAGCAGCCTAGACCGGCGCTCCTACGAGCAGTACTTC.

This clonotype showed up just a few times. The V call is TRBV18, the J call TRBJ1-1; D call uncertain. V was trimmed by 2 bases and J by 3 bases, leaving 13 bases between them. CDR3 size: 15 residues. Germline CDR1 KGHSH, CDR2 LQKENI. The CDR3 DNA reads as TGTGCCAGCTCACCAGGGGTTGTCGTATACACTGAAGCTTTCTTT. Residues: CASSPGVVVYTEAFF.

The sample holds many counts of this clonotype. This chain uses TRBV20-1 with TRBJ1-2, with 8 positions matching TRBD1. V was pared by 4 bases and J by 7 bases, with 5 bases of the junction left unmatched. The germline gives CDR1 DFQATT, CDR2 SNEGSKA (reference sequence). CDR3 length: 12 amino acids. The CDR3 sequence: CSATFQGAGYTF. The CDR3 bases are TGCAGTGCTACATTTCAGGGGGCTGGCTACACCTTC.

The chain combines TRBV7-9 with TRBJ2-6, with D possibly TRBD2 on 5 matching bases. The V gene's germline CDR1 is SEHNR and CDR2 FQNEAQ (reference sequence). V lost 5 bases to trimming and J lost 8 bases, with 10 bases between them. The CDR3 is 13 amino acids. CDR3 protein: CASSRERTNVLTF. For the CDR3, the DNA is TGTGCCAGCAGCAGGGAGAGGACCAACGTCCTGACTTTC.

The chain is built from TRBV7-9 and TRBJ2-1; 11 nucleotides line up with TRBD2. V gave up 2 bases and J gave up 4 bases; unmatched junction bases: 7. This CDR3 is built from 17 residues. CDR1 is SEHNR and CDR2 is FQNEAQ in the germline V gene (reference sequence). The CDR3 DNA is TGTGCCAGCAGCTTAAGGGCCCTAGCGGGAGGTTACAATGAGCAGTTCTTC. Amino acid sequence: CASSLRALAGGYNEQFF.

This clonotype has only a few counts. V usage is TRBV4-2 and J usage is TRBJ1-2, with 7 bases identical to TRBD1. Germline V CDR1 and CDR2: LGHNA, YNFKEQ. The CDR3 contains 15 residues. J lost 8 bases, V lost 1 base, and 10 bases had no gene match. CDR3: CASSQAWDSSGGYTF. The CDR3 DNA reads TGTGCCAGCAGCCAAGCGTGGGACAGCTCTGGGGGCTACACCTTC.

This clonotype was recorded a few times. V usage is TRBV29-1 and J usage is TRBJ2-7; D perhaps matches TRBD2 (6 bases). This CDR3 has 15 residues. Germline CDR1 and CDR2: SQVTM and ANQGSEA. Trimming left V 1 base short and J 1 base short, with 14 bases between. The DNA for the CDR3 is TGCAGCGTTGAAGTTGGAGGGATTTCATCCTACGAGCAGTACTTC. Protein product: CSVEVGGISSYEQYF.

This clonotype was counted ten times or more. CDR3 sequence (DNA): TGTGCCAGCAGCCAATGGGAGAATGAAGCTTTCTTT. Its protein is CASSQWENEAFF. The rearrangement joins TRBV3-1 to TRBJ1-1; no clear D. Germline V gene sequence: CDR1 LGHDT, CDR2 YNNKEL (reference sequence). CDR3 size: 12 residues. Trimming pared 2 bases from V and 7 bases from J, leaving 8 bases between.

Many counts were recorded for this clonotype. This chain connects TRBV27 to TRBJ1-1; 7 nucleotides align to TRBD1. The CDR3 spans 18 residues. CDR1 and CDR2 (germline): MNHEY, SMNVEV (reference sequence). With 5 bases clipped from V and 0 bases from J, the junction kept 15 bases outside the gene matches. As DNA, the CDR3 is TGTGCCAGCAGTCCAGGACAGGTCCTTCGCCTCATGAACACTGAAGCTTTCTTT. Amino acid sequence: CASSPGQVLRLMNTEAFF.

There are many counts of this clonotype. The V and J genes are TRBV7-8 and TRBJ2-4, with 10 bases lining up with TRBD2. The CDR3 sequence is 19 residues long. V dropped 5 bases and J dropped 2; count of bases not matched to a gene: 15. In germline, CDR1 is SGHVS, CDR2 FQNEAQ. The CDR3 DNA is TGTGCCAGCAGCCCCTTGGGGTCTCTAGCGGGAGTTTCCAAAAACATTCAGTACTTC. Its protein is CASSPLGSLAGVSKNIQYF.

This clonotype was detected ten times or more. The gene calls are TRBV20-1 and TRBJ2-1, with a weak D call TRBD2 (6 bases). The CDR3 totals 13 residues. Germline V lookup: CDR1 DFQATT, CDR2 SNEGSKA (reference sequence). The V gene lost 0 bases and the J gene lost 5 bases, with 8 bases spanning the gap. The CDR3 coding sequence is TGCAGTGCTAGAGACGGAGGGGACAATGAGCAGTTCTTC. It specifies CSARDGGDNEQFF.

This chain links TRBV6-2 or TRBV6-3 with TRBJ2-1, with TRBD2 matching over 10 bases. The CDR3 runs 14 residues. In germline, CDR1 is MNHEY, CDR2 SVGEGT. The junction had 7 bases not matched to a gene; V was cut back by 6 bases and J by 8 bases. The CDR3 nucleotides read TGTGCCAGCAGATTGGTAAGCGGGGGGGATGAGCAGTTCTTC. Encoded protein: CASRLVSGGDEQFF.

This chain uses TRBV6-1 with TRBJ1-1; 7 nucleotides agree with TRBD1. The V segment lost 6 bases and the J segment 3 bases; nucleotides outside the gene matches: 13. Germline CDR1 is MNHNS and CDR2 is SASEGT. The CDR3 sequence is 16 residues long. The DNA of the CDR3 is TGTGCCAGCAGGTGGACAGGAGGTATCGTGTACACTGAAGCTTTCTTT. It yields the protein CASRWTGGIVYTEAFF.